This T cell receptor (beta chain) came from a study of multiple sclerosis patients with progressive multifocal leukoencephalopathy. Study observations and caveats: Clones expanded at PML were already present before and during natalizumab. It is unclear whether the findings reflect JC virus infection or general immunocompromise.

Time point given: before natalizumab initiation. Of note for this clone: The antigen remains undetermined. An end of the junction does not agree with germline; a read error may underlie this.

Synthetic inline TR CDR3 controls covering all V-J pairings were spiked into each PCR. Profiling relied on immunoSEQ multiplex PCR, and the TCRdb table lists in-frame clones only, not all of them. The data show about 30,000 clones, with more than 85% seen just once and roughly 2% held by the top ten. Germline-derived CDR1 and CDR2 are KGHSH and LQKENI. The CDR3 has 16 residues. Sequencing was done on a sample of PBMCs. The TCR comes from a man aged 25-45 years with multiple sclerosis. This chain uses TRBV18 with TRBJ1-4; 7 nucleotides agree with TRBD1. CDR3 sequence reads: CASSPRQGWANEKLFF. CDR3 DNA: TGTGCCAGCTCTCCACGACAGGGCTGGGCTAATGAAAAACTGTTTTTT.